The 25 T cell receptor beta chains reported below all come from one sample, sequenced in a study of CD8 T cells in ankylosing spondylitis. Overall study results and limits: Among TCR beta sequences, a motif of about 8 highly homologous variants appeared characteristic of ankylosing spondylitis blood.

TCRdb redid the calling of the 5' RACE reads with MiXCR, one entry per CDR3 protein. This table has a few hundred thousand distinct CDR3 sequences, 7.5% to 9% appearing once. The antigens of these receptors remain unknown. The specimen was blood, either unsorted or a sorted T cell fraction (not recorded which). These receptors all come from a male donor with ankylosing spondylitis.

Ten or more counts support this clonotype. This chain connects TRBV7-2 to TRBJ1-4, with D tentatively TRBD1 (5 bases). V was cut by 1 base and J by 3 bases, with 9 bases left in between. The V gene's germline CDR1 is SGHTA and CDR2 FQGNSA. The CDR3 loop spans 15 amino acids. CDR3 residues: CASSLVGGSNEKLFF. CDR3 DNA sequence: TGTGCCAGCAGCTTAGTTGGGGGATCTAATGAAAAACTGTTTTTT.

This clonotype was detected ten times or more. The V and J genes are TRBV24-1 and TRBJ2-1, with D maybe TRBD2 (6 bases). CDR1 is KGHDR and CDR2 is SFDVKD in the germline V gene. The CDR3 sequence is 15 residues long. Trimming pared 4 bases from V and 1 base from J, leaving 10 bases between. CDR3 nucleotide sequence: TGTGCCACCAGTGAATCGGGACTTTCCTACAATGAGCAGTTCTTC. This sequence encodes CATSESGLSYNEQFF.

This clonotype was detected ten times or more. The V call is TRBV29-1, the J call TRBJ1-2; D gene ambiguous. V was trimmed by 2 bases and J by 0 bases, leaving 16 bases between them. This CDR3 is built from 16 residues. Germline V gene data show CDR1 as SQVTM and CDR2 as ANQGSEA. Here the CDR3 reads CSVEPGTGNTNYGYTF. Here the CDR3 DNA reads TGCAGCGTTGAACCGGGCACGGGAAATACTAACTATGGCTACACCTTC.

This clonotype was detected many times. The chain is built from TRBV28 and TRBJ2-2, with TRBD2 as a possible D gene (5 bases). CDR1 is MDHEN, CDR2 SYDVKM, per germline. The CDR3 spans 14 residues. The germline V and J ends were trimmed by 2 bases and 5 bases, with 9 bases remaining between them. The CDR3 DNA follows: TGTGCCAGCAGTTTACCGGGCGGGACCGGGGAGCTGTTTTTT. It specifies CASSLPGGTGELFF.

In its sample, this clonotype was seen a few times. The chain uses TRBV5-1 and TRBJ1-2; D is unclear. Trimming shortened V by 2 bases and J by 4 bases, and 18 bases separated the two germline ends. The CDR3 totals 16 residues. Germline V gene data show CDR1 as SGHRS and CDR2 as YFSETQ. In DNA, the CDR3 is TGCGCCAGCAGCTTCGAAACGGGCCGCAGTGGCTATGGCTACACCTTC. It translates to CASSFETGRSGYGYTF.

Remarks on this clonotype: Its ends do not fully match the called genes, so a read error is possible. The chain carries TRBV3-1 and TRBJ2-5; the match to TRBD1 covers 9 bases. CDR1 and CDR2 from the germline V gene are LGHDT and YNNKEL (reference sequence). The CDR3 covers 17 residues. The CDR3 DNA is TGTGCCTGCAGCCAAGGTGCCCCGGGACAGGGTCAAGAGACCCAGTACTTC. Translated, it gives CACSQGAPGQGQETQYF.

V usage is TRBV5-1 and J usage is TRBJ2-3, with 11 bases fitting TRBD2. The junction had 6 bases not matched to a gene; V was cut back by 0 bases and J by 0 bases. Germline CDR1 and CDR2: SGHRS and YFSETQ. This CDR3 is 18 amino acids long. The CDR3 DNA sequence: TGCGCCAGCAGCTTGGACGTCGGGACTAGCGGAAGCACAGATACGCAGTATTTT. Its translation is CASSLDVGTSGSTDTQYF.

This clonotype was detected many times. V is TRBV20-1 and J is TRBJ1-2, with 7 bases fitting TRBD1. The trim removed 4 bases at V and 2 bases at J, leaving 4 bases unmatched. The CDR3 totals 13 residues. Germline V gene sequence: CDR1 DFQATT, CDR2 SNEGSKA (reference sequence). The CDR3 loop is CSAKTGLNYGYTF. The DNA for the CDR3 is TGCAGTGCTAAGACAGGGCTGAACTATGGCTACACCTTC.

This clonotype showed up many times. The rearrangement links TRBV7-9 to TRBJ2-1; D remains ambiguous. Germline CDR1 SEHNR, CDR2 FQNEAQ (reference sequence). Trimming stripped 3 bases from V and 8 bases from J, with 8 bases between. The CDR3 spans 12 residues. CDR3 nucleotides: TGTGCCAGCAGCTTGGTGAACCATGAGCAGTTCTTC. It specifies CASSLVNHEQFF.

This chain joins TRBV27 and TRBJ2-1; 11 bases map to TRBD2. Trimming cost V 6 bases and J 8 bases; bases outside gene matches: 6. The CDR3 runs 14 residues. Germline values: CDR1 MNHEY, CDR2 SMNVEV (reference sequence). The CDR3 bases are TGTGCCAGCAGAGGTAGCGGGAGGGTTGATGAGCAGTTCTTC. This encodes CASRGSGRVDEQFF.

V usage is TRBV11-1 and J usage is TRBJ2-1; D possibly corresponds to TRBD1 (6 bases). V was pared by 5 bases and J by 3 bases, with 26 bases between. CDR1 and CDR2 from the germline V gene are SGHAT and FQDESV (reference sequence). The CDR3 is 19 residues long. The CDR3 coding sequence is TGTGCCAGCAGCCCGCCGGTCGGGACCTCCAGGGGTTTCTACAATGAGCAGTTCTTC. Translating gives CASSPPVGTSRGFYNEQFF.

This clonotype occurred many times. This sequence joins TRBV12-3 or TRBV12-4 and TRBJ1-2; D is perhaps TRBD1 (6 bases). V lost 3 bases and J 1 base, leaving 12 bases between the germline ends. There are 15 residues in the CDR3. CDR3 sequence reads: CASSFRGQSNYGYTF. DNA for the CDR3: TGTGCCAGCAGTTTCCGAGGACAGAGTAACTATGGCTACACCTTC.

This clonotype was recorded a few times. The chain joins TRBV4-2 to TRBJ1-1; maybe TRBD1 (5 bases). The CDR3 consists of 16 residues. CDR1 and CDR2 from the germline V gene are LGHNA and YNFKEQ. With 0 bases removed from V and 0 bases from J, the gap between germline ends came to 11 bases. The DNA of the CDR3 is TGTGCCAGCAGCCAAGATGCGGCCAGGGTGAACACTGAAGCTTTCTTT. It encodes CASSQDAARVNTEAFF.

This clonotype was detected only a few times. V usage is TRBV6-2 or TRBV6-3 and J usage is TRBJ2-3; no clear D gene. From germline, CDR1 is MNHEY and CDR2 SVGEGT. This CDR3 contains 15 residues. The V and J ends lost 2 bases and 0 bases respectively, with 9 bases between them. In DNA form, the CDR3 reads TGTGCCAGCAGTTACGAAGAGACTAGCACAGATACGCAGTATTTT. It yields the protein CASSYEETSTDTQYF.

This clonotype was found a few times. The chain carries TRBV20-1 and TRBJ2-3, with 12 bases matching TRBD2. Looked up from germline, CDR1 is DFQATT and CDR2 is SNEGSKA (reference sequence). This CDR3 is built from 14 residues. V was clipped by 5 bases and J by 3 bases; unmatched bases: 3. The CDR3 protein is CSAGGLAGTDTQYF. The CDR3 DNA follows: TGCAGTGCTGGAGGACTAGCGGGAACAGATACGCAGTATTTT.

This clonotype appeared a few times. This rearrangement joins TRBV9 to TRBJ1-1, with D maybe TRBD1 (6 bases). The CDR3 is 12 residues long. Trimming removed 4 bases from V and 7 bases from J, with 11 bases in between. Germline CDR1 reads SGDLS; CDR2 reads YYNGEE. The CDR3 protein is CASSPTDSEAFF. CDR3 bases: TGTGCCAGCAGCCCGACGGACAGTGAAGCTTTCTTT.

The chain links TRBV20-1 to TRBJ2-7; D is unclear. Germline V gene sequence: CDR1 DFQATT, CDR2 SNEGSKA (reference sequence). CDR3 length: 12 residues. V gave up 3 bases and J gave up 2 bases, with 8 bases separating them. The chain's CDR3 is CSASMQAYEQYF. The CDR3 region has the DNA TGCAGTGCTAGTATGCAGGCCTACGAGCAGTACTTC.

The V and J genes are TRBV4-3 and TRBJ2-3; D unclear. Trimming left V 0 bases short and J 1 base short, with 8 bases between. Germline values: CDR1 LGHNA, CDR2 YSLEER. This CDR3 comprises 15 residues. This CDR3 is CASSQDRKGTDTQYF. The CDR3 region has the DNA TGCGCCAGCAGCCAAGATCGCAAGGGCACAGATACGCAGTATTTT.

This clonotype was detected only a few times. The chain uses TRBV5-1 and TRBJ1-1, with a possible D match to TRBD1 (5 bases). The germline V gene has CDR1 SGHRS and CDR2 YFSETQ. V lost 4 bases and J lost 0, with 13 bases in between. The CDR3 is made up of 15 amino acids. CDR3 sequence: CASSPRGAVNTEAFF. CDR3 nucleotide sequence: TGCGCCAGCAGCCCCCGTGGGGCCGTGAACACTGAAGCTTTCTTT.

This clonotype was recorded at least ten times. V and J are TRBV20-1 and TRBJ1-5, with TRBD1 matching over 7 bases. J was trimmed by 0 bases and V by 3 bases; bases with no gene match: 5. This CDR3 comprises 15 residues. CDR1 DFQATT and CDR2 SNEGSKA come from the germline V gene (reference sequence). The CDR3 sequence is CSASWTGDSNQPQHF. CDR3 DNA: TGCAGTGCTAGCTGGACAGGAGATAGCAATCAGCCCCAGCATTTT.

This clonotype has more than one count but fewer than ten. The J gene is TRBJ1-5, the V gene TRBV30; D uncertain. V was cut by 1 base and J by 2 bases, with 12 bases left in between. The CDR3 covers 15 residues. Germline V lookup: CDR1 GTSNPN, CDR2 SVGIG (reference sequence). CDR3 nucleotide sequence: TGTGCCTGGAGTGCGGGAGGGATGGGCAATCAGCCCCAGCATTTT. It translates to CAWSAGGMGNQPQHF.

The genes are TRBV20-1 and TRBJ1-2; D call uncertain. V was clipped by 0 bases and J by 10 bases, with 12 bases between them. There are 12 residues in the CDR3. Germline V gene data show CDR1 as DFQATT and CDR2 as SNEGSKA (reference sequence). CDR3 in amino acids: CSARDSRIVYTF. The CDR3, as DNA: TGCAGTGCTAGAGATTCTCGGATTGTCTACACCTTC.

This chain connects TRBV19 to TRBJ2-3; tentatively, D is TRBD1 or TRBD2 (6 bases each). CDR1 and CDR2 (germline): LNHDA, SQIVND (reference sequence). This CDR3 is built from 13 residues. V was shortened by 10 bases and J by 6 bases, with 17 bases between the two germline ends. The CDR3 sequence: CATSWTTGDTQYF. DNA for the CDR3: TGTGCCACCTCCTGGACTACAGGGGATACGCAGTATTTT.

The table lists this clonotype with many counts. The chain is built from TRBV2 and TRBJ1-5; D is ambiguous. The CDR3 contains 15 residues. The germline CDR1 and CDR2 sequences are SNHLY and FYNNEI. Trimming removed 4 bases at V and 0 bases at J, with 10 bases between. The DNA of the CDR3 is TGTGCCAGCAGTGCGGGCAGAAATAGCAATCAGCCCCAGCATTTT. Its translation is CASSAGRNSNQPQHF.

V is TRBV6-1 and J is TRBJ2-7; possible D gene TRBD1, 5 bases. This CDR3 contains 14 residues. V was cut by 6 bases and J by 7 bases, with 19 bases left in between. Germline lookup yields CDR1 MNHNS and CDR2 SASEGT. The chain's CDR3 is CASSSTDRLGEQYF. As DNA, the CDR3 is TGTGCCAGCAGCTCGACCGACAGACTGGGAGAGCAGTACTTC.